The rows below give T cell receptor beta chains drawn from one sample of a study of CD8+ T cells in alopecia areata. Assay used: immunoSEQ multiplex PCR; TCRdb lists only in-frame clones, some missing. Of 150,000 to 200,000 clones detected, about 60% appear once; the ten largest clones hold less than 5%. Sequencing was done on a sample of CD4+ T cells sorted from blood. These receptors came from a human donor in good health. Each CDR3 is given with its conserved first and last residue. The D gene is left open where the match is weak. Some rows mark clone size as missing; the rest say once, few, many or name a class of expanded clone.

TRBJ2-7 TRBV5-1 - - CASSLPGSSDEQYF TGCGCCAGCAGCTTGCCCGGGAGCAGTGACGAGCAGTACTTC
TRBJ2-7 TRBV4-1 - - CASSQDQITGEQYF TGCGCCAGCAGCCAAGATCAGATTACGGGGGAGCAGTACTTC
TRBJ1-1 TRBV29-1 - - CSVEGQGPSRAEAFF TGCAGCGTTGAGGGTCAGGGGCCGAGTCGGGCTGAAGCTTTCTTT
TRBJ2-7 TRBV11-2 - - CASSRSGSYEQYF TGTGCCAGCAGCCGGTCCGGGTCCTACGAGCAGTACTTC
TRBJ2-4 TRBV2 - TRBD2 CASSELAGLDIQYF TGTGCCAGCAGTGAACTAGCGGGATTAGACATTCAGTACTTC
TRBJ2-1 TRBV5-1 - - CASSLVVGGTSYNEQFF TGCGCCAGCAGCTTGGTTGTGGGAGGAACCTCCTACAATGAGCAGTTCTTC
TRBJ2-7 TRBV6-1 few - CASSEVGGEYF TGTGCCAGCAGTGAAGTTGGGGGCGAGTACTTC
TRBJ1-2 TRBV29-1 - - CSVEQGAYGYTF TGCAGCGTTGAACAGGGAGCCTATGGCTACACCTTC
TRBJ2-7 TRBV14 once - CASSQEVRGSYEQYF TGTGCCAGCAGCCAAGAGGTCAGGGGCTCCTACGAGCAGTACTTC
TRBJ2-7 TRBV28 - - CASSLFVGTPEQYF TGTGCCAGCAGTTTATTTGTTGGGACTCCCGAGCAGTACTTC
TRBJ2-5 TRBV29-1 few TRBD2 CSVRLAGARGETQYF TGCAGCGTAAGACTAGCGGGAGCTAGGGGTGAGACCCAGTACTTC
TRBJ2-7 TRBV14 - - CASSQDLGSKQYF TGTGCCAGCAGCCAAGATCTGGGATCCAAGCAGTACTTC
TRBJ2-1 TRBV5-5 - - CASSSVALATYNEQFF TGTGCCAGCAGCTCGGTGGCCCTAGCGACCTACAATGAGCAGTTCTTC
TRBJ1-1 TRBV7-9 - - CASSLAQNTEAFF TGTGCCAGCAGCTTAGCCCAGAACACTGAAGCTTTCTTT
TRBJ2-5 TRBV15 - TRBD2 CATSRELAGLETQYF TGTGCCACCAGCAGAGAACTAGCGGGATTGGAGACCCAGTACTTC
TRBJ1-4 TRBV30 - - CAWNWREKLFF TGTGCCTGGAACTGGAGGGAAAAACTGTTTTTT
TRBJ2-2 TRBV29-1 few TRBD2 CSVDGTSGITGELFF TGCAGCGTTGATGGGACTAGCGGCATCACCGGGGAGCTGTTTTTT
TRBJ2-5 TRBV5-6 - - CASSSLQGGGETQYF TGTGCCAGCAGCTCATTACAGGGAGGAGGGGAGACCCAGTACTTC
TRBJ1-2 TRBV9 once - CASSSRGGTPGGYTF TGTGCCAGCAGCTCAAGGGGAGGGACCCCTGGGGGCTACACCTTC
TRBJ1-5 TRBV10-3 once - CGTGRSNQPQHF TGTGGGACGGGTAGGAGCAATCAGCCCCAGCATTTT
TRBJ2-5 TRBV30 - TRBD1 CAWSSTGRGETQYF TGTGCCTGGAGTTCGACAGGGAGAGGAGAGACCCAGTACTTC
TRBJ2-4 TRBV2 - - CASSDENIQYF TGTGCCAGCAGTGATGAAAACATTCAGTACTTC
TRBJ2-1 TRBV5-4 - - CASSSTLGTAPEQFF TGTGCCAGCAGCTCGACCCTAGGGACCGCCCCTGAGCAGTTCTTC
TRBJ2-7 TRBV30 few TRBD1 CSGGTGGYEQYF TGTTCCGGGGGGACAGGGGGCTACGAGCAGTACTTC
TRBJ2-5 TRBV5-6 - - CASSFDRGQETQYF TGTGCCAGCAGCTTCGATCGCGGCCAAGAGACCCAGTACTTC
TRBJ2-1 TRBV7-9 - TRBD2 CASIQLAGDSGGSYNEQFF TGTGCCAGCATCCAACTAGCGGGAGATTCTGGGGGTTCCTACAATGAGCAGTTCTTC
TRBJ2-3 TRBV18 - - CASSPKYDTQYF TGTGCCAGCTCACCTAAGTACGATACGCAGTATTTT
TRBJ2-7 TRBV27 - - CASRGTSYEQYF TGTGCCAGCAGAGGGACCTCCTACGAGCAGTACTTC
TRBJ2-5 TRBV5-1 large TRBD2 CASSLGQLAGQETQYF TGCGCCAGCAGCTTGGGTCAACTAGCGGGCCAAGAGACCCAGTACTTC
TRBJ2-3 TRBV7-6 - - CASTSGDTQYF TGTGCCAGCACAAGCGGTGATACGCAGTATTTT
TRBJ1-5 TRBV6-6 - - CASRLGDGYSNQPQHF TGTGCCAGCAGATTGGGCGACGGCTATAGCAATCAGCCCCAGCATTTT
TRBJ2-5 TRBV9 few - CASQRDLSQETQYF TGTGCCAGCCAGAGGGACCTCTCCCAAGAGACCCAGTACTTC
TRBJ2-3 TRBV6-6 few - CASSYSPGAGTDTQYF TGTGCCAGCAGTTACTCCCCGGGAGCGGGCACAGATACGCAGTATTTT
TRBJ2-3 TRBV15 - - CATSRDGGNTQYF TGTGCCACCAGCAGAGATGGGGGAAATACGCAGTATTTT
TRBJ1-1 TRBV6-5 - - CASSANSNTEAFF TGTGCCAGCAGTGCCAACAGCAACACTGAAGCTTTCTTT
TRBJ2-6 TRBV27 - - CASSRESGANVLTF TGTGCCAGCAGCAGGGAGTCTGGGGCCAACGTCCTGACTTTC
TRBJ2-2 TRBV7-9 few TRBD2 CASSLRASGNTGELFF TGTGCCAGCAGCTTACGGGCTAGCGGAAACACCGGGGAGCTGTTTTTT
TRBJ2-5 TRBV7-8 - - CASSFRETQYF TGTGCCAGCAGCTTTAGAGAGACCCAGTACTTC
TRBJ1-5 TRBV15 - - CATSRVGNQPQHF TGTGCCACCAGCAGAGTCGGCAATCAGCCCCAGCATTTT